This T cell receptor beta chain was recovered during a study of shared clonotypes between healthy human individuals. The assay ran at deep level. Several immunoSEQ plates held equal portions of the genomic DNA taken from each subset. Produced via immunoSEQ multiplex PCR; TCRdb's table is partial and in-frame only. The sample contains millions of clones, 90% to 95% of which appear only once. The source material was naive CD4+ T cells sorted from blood. This sample's subset: CD45RA+ positively selected. The sequence was obtained from a man aged 18 to 35 in good health.

The CDR3 spells CASSERQGARGGYTF. The CDR3 DNA sequence: TGTGCCAGCAGTGAACGACAGGGGGCGCGAGGTGGCTACACCTTC. The V and J genes are TRBV27 and TRBJ1-2; 10 positions agree with TRBD1. The CDR3 spans 15 residues. After removal of 5 bases from V and 7 bases from J, the junction contained 10 bases not matched to a gene. Germline CDR1 is MNHEY and CDR2 is SMNVEV (reference sequence).